This TCR beta chain was sequenced for a study of beta chain features in type 1 diabetes. Overall study findings and caveats: VDJ junctions sequenced from type 1 diabetes patients showed fewer insertions and more deletions.

What was sequenced were expressed TCRB transcripts, since all of the isolated RNA had been reverse transcribed. The method was immunoSEQ multiplex PCR; TCRdb's version includes in-frame clones alone and lacks a portion of them. Of about 370,000 clones listed, over 13% are singletons. As to this clone: Its matching antigen is unknown.

The CDR3 spans 13 residues. Germline V gene sequence: CDR1 GTSNPN, CDR2 SVGIG (reference sequence). Trimming took 7 bases from V and 0 from J, leaving 12 bases between them. The clonotype comes from a woman in her late teens or twenties in good health. The sequenced material came from naive CD4+ T cells from blood. The chain uses TRBV30 and TRBJ1-2; D perhaps matches TRBD1 (5 bases). The CDR3 spells CASQGLTNYGYTF. The CDR3 nucleotides are TGTGCCTCGCAGGGTTTAACTAACTATGGCTACACCTTC. Full variable domain (remainder filled in from reference TRBV30 and TRBJ1-2): SQTIHQWPATLVQPVGSPLSLECTVEGTSNPNLYWYRQAAGRGLQLLFYSVGIGQISSEVPQNLSASRPQDRQFILSSKKLLLSDSGFYLCASQGLTNYGYTFGSGTRLTVV.